This T cell receptor (beta chain) was found in a study of CXCR3-negative and CXCR3-positive naive CD8 T cells (dated by TCRdb to between 2018 and 2021). With regard to the full study: In total, about 135 million TRB reads were obtained, or roughly 1.5 +/- 0.3 million reads per library. Data from ten to twelve donors, pooled across two independent experiments, went into the diversity and physicochemical repertoire analyses. For the TRBV-TRBJ cluster analysis, the naive subsets came from 5 donors, while the memory cells came from 3 donors. What the authors observed across the whole study: Within the same donor, TRBV-TRBJ usage looked similar between naive CXCR3-negative and CXCR3-positive cells, but memory cells had distinct patterns. Surface CD5, linked to self-reactivity in mice, was comparable between naive subsets; TCR interaction strength was therefore also inferred from TRB CDR3 physicochemical properties. Freshly isolated PBMCs were used for most assays because CXCR3 expression partially decreased after cryopreservation. Both naive subsets had comparably high repertoire diversity, while memory CD8+ T cells had much lower repertoire diversity. Compared with CXCR3-negative naive cells, CXCR3-positive naive cells had TRB CDR3s with higher hydrophobicity (lower Kidera factor 4), lower energy, and higher strength and volume indices.

These reads were obtained on a NextSeq 550. The Human TCR Profiling Kit (MiLaboratory) was used to make UMI-labeled 5' RACE TRB cDNA libraries. The full amount of extracted RNA was used for cDNA synthesis, and the full amount of resulting cDNA was used for PCR amplification. Libraries were prepared in parallel with an identical number of PCR cycles. The study's processing was this. With a minimum of two reads required per UMI, MIGEC and MiXCR pulled out about 50,000 +/- 10,000 unique UMI-labeled TRB cDNA molecules from each library. On average, around 40,000 +/- 10,000 functional in-frame TRB CDR3 nucleotide clonotypes lacking stop codons were found per library. After downsampling to 5000 UMI-labeled TRB molecules per sample, diversity metrics, including normalized Shannon-Wiener and Chao1, were computed in VDJtools. VDJtools computed clonotype-size-weighted physicochemical properties of the central five CDR3 residues: interaction energy, strength, volume and Kidera factor 4. Reprocessed by TCRdb, the reads give a single entry per CDR3 protein sequence, without DNA. TCRdb, rather than the study authors, made the V and J calls. Per the sample table, the count is some 130,000 distinct CDR3 sequences. The ten most abundant clones make up nearly 0.5% of the sample.

For every CD8+ T cell subset, about 300,000 cells were flow-sorted straight into RLT lysis buffer, and each subset was sorted in triplicate. To keep memory contaminants out, a stringent definition of naive CD8+ T cells was applied: CD45RO-CCR7+CD27+CD95-. Peripheral blood mononuclear cells were isolated from buffy coats using standard density gradient centrifugation. Naive CXCR3-negative and CXCR3-positive CD8+ T cells were flow-sorted on a FACSAria III. An RNeasy Mini Kit was used to extract total RNA from the sorted cells. With regard to this clonotype: The target of this receptor is not known.

Via the germline V gene, CDR1 is SGHAT and CDR2 FQNNGV. Including cysteine and phenylalanine, the CDR3 has 14 amino acids. The DNA sequence is not available. This receptor chain uses TRBV11-2 and TRBJ2-3. The clonotype was recovered from a human donor in good health. Some clones in this sample may be carry-over from other donors' samples. Sequencing input: naive CXCR3- CD8+ T cells from blood. Read against the paper, the sample's cell subset or site label means: CD45RO-CCR7+CD27+CD95- naive CD8+ T cells lacking CXCR3 (TNR3-). The CDR3 loop reads CASSLERFTDTQYF.